This T cell receptor beta chain derives from a study of cytomegalovirus exposure and HLA in healthy donors (dated by TCRdb to the late 2010s). General notes on the study: An earlier analysis of under 600 of the donors reported 250 to 300 Gb of sequence data and around 120 million unique TCR beta sequences from about 179 million T cells. The study aimed to test whether signatures of past pathogen exposure could be identified by cataloging public T cell receptors. Among roughly 400 genotyped donors of the cohort, an average of approximately 200,000 unique TCR beta nucleotide sequences was sequenced per donor, of which about 18% were non-productive. All discovery cohort repertoires had been generated using a single sequencing platform. Because of strong linkage in the cohort, five DR-DQ haplotypes were treated as single units for association and clustering. Genome-wide SNP genotypes for about 65% of the 666 donors were used in a later genetic analysis, which treated that subset as a discovery cohort. The study combined high-throughput TCR immunosequencing, statistical association of individual TCRs with disease status, and machine learning to predict cytomegalovirus infection status. Typing coverage varied by locus: roughly 629-640 donors for A, B, C, DRB1 and DQB1; roughly 500 for DQA1; some 610 for DPA1; approximately 450 for DPB1. Roughly 300 gigabases of sequencing data and around 85 million unique TCR sequences made up an early release that covered several hundred HLA-typed donors. To decide whether each TCR beta V gene segment behaved as functional or pseudogenic, an earlier analysis of some 570 of the donors relied on high-throughput TCR beta sequencing. Of the 300 to 500 genotyped donors, 65% to 90% were placed in the genetic ancestry cluster associated with self-reported Caucasian donors. To study patterns of TCR occurrence, a later analysis re-analyzed previously published TCR beta repertoires from more than 550 donors and added high-resolution HLA genotyping. Along with the approximately 700-subject first cohort, a separate validation cohort of over a hundred different subjects was used. HLA typing included class I and class II loci at four-digit resolution. Alongside the repertoire data, information on donor age, sex, ethnicity and CMV serostatus was compiled. The later analysis used no new phenotypic data to find candidate immune exposures, relying instead on TCR beta sequences and their occurrence across donors. Using immunosequencing, the study profiled T cell repertoires from 500 to 800 subjects and related those repertoires to cytomegalovirus serostatus.

Turning to this clone: Its specific antigen is unknown. No qualities accompany the bases; no much larger clone lies one base away.

Receptors were amplified or captured by the immunoSEQ multiplex PCR assay. The multiplex PCR relied on a mix of 60 forward primers for TCR Vbeta segments and 13 reverse primers for TCR Jbeta segments. A multiplex PCR assay on genomic DNA amplified the CDR3 region of rearranged TCR beta genes. Amplified TCR beta libraries were sequenced as 87-base-pair reads on the Illumina HiSeq System. The original methods were these. A later analysis tallied 80 million to 95 million unique TCR beta chains across the 666 repertoires, and roughly 11 million of those chains were shared by two or more donors. Raw reads were error-corrected and collapsed into unique sequences with a nearest-neighbor algorithm that merged closely related sequences to remove PCR and sequencing errors. CDR3 sequences were aligned to IMGT reference sequences to assign V, D and J gene segments. For a sequence to be retained, at least a six-nucleotide match to both a V gene segment and a J gene segment was required. Rearrangements were called productive when the CDR3 lacked stop codons and stayed in frame with V and J; all others were non-productive. CDR3 was defined by IMGT convention, running from the second conserved V-encoded cysteine to the conserved J-encoded phenylalanine. Sequences without an unambiguous match to a single V gene segment were excluded from the earlier analysis of 450 to 750 of the donors. An earlier analysis of 587 of the donors classified V segments as functional when productive rearrangements were above 56.7% and as segregating when the standard deviation between donors was above 5%. A statistical classification framework was built to diagnose cytomegalovirus status from the catalog of TCR beta chain sequences. A later analysis assigned V and J genes by comparing TCR nucleotide sequences with IMGT/GENE-DB human TR gene sequences. In a later analysis, CDR3 sequences and most-parsimonious VDJ recombination scenarios were assigned using the TCRdist pipeline. In a later analysis, each TCR beta chain was defined by its CDR3 amino acid sequence together with its V-gene family, and reads lacking a unique V-gene family were excluded. In a later analysis, fewer than 650 highly shared, low-generation-probability nucleotide sequences were removed to address suspected cross-contamination and a sequencing artifact. In a later analysis, a clonal expansion index was calculated for each public chain from normalized within-repertoire ranks of inferred template counts. In a later analysis, generation probabilities were computed using a VDJ recombination model fitted to out-of-frame rearrangements, and the results were checked against IGoR. In a later analysis, TCR-TCR, TCR-HLA and TCR-CMV co-occurrence was scored with hypergeometric tests, and a repertoire-size bias correction was applied to TCR pairs. In a later analysis, false discovery rates were estimated by permuting HLA or CMV assignments 20 times. A later analysis grouped co-occurring TCRs with DBSCAN, adding TCRdist sequence similarity when clustering within HLA-allele-positive subsets. Repertoires with fewer than 30,000 or more than 120,000 public chains, plus five repertoires with anomalous nucleotide sharing, were excluded from co-occurrence clustering. TCRdb stores this immuneACCESS table with in-frame sequences only. Part of the clones is absent; in the studies checked, under half of the shortfall reflects unresolved V genes, and no reason is known for the rest. V and J calls and clone size follow that table, whereas D and trimming were derived from the DNA. The sample table records approximately 150,000 clones; roughly 80% of these occur just once. Around 6.2% of the sample is held by the ten biggest clonotypes.

What the research found in general, with its limitations: According to a later analysis, most CMV-associated TCR beta chains appeared to be HLA-restricted, and the HLA associations seemed to be driven largely by CMV exposure. A further reported finding was that TCR beta sequences accurately predicted the HLA-A and HLA-B alleles for most subjects in the first cohort. V-gene and J-gene trimming of TCR beta chains was associated with a missense DCLRE1C variant in a later genetic analysis, and the association was replicated in an independent cohort. The presence/absence analyses assumed that sequencing depth was roughly uniform across donors, and that assumption may not be true. The classifier was reported to diagnose cytomegalovirus status with high specificity and sensitivity in both the original and validation cohorts. At a false discovery rate of 0.05, a later analysis linked under 20,000 TCR beta sequences to specific HLA alleles. A later analysis found that HLA-associated TCR beta chains were more clonally expanded and had lower generation probabilities than equally common non-associated chains. Linkage disequilibrium might explain the correlated functional status among segregating V segments, but an unknown experimental factor could not be ruled out. Broadly in line with IMGT annotations, most TCR beta V segments showed up in productive rearrangements about 87% or about 30% of the time in an earlier analysis of a few hundred of the donors. A later analysis reported that several top co-occurrence clusters appeared linked to parvovirus B19, influenza, CMV and Epstein-Barr virus. In a later analysis, the rate of TCR association differed among HLA loci, with DRB1 alleles having the most associated TCRs and HLA-C alleles having the fewest. The cohort was sequenced for TCR beta chains only, and without alpha or paired-chain data the features that could be detected were limited. The study gave a list of 150 to 200 TCR beta chains associated with cytomegalovirus. In vitro tests confirmed that a few of the cytomegalovirus-associated TCR beta chains recognize cytomegalovirus antigens. According to a later genetic analysis, donors in an Asian-associated ancestry cluster had fewer N-insertions in productive TCRs than the approximately 650-donor mean. Strong co-occurrence of HLA alleles, especially DR and DQ, made assigning TCR associations to individual alleles difficult. A cluster of highly shared sequence variants was judged likely to be a technical artifact of the sequencing pipeline. Most TCR sequences were observed very rarely across donors, whereas some public TCRs were present in many individuals. Because HLA typing was unavailable for some donors at each locus, only the typed subset was used in association tests. Because counts were too low, seventeen rarely observed V segments, including chromosome 9 orphons, were excluded from the earlier analysis of 587 of the donors. The authors suggested that the approach could potentially be generalized to other disease states and immunological phenotypes. For the cohort, immune exposure information was limited to CMV serostatus.

The cohort was made up of roughly 670 healthy bone marrow donors. Cohort members were all nominally healthy when sampled, although unrecorded immune exposures were likely present. The donor was CMV seropositive and was included in the group of about 290 seropositive cohort members. A peripheral blood sample was collected from each donor, and TCR beta sequencing was performed on peripheral blood mononuclear cells. The Qiagen DNeasy Blood Extraction Kit was used to extract genomic DNA from the blood cell samples. Sample: PBMCs. This receptor was taken from a man aged 25 to 40 in good health and CMV-seropositive.

The nucleotides are TGCAGCGGATTGGACAGTGAGTACCAAGAGACCCAGTACTTC. This translates into CSGLDSEYQETQYF. The sequence is built from TRBV29-1 and TRBJ2-5; a tentative D match to TRBD1 spans 6 bases. The CDR3 covers 14 residues, taking in both the cysteine and the phenylalanine. The kept DNA is CDR3 alone, 42 bases in frame from the first base. For CDR1 and CDR2, the germline V gene lists SQVTM and ANQGSEA. Trimming removed 7 bases from V and 0 bases from J, leaving 15 bases between the germline ends.